This T cell receptor (beta chain) comes out of a study of blood T cell repertoires in COVID-19. Only in-frame clones appear in the TCRdb table, and some are missing; sequencing was by immunoSEQ multiplex PCR. The table records 200,000 or so clones, approximately 90% of them present only once. This clone has just one count. This CDR3 region has 13 residues. Deletions cut 2 bases from V and 6 bases from J, with 11 bases between. The germline V gene has CDR1 MNHEY and CDR2 SMNVEV (reference sequence). The chain uses TRBV27 and TRBJ2-7; a weak D match, TRBD2 (5 bases). The specimen was peripheral blood. The origin of this receptor is a man aged 45-60 years with COVID-19, enrolled during active disease. This chain's CDR3 is CASSLDYLAEQYF. In nucleotides, the CDR3 is TGTGCCAGCAGTTTAGACTACCTCGCCGAGCAGTACTTC.